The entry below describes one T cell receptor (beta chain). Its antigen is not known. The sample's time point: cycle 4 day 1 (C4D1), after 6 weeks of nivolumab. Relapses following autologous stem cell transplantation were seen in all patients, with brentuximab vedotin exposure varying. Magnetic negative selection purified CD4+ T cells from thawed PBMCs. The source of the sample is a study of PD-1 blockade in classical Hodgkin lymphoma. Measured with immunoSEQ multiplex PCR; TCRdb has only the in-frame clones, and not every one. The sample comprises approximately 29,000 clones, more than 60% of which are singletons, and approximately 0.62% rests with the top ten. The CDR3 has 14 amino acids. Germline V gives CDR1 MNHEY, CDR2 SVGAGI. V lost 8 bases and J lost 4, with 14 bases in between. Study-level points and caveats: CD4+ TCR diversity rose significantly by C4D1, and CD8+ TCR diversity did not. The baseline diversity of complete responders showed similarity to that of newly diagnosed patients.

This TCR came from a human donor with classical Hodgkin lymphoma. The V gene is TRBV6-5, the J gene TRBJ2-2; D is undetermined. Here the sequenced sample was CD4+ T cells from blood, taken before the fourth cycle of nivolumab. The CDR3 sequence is CASAKAWSTGELFF. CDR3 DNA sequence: TGTGCCAGCGCCAAGGCCTGGAGCACCGGGGAGCTGTTTTTT.